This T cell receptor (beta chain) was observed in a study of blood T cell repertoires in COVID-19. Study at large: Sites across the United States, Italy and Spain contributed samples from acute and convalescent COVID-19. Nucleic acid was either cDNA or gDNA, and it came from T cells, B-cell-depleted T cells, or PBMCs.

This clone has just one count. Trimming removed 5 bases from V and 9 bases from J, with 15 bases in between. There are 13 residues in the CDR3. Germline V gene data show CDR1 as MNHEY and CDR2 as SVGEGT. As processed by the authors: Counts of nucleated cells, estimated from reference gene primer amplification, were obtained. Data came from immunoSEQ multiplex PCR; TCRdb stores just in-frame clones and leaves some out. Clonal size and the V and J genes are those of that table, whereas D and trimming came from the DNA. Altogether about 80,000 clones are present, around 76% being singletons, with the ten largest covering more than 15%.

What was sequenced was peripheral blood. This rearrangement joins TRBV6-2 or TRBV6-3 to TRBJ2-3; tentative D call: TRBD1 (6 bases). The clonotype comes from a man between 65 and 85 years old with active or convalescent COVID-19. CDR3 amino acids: CASSPLTGTTQYF. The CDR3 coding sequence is TGTGCCAGCAGTCCCCTGACAGGAACAACGCAGTATTTT.